This is a list of T cell receptor beta chains from one sample in a study of T cell responses to AZD1222 COVID-19 vaccine. Data came from immunoSEQ multiplex PCR; TCRdb stores just in-frame clones and leaves some out. The sample has around 160,000 clones; under 95% are singletons. This specimen consisted of peripheral blood, obtained on day 0 of MenACWY control vaccination. The source is an adult in good health. Each CDR3 is given without its conserved first and last residue.

V gene: TRBV10-3
J gene: TRBJ1-2
CDR3 protein: AITTRVNYGYT

V gene: TRBV18
J gene: TRBJ2-7
CDR3 protein: ASSPGLAGGRGEQY

V gene: TRBV5-3
J gene: TRBJ1-1
CDR3 protein: ARGLTGGLNTEAF

V gene: TRBV12-3/TRBV12-4
J gene: TRBJ1-1
CDR3 protein: ASSLVRDEAF

V gene: TRBV23-1
J gene: TRBJ2-1
CDR3 protein: ASSQSMDLAGGRYNEQF

V gene: TRBV5-1
J gene: TRBJ1-2
CDR3 protein: ASSQPDRYYGYT

V gene: TRBV3-1/TRBV3-2
J gene: TRBJ1-1
CDR3 protein: ASSPRDRDFEAF

V gene: TRBV27
J gene: TRBJ2-7
CDR3 protein: ASRGTGGVSEQY

V gene: TRBV11-2
J gene: TRBJ2-3
CDR3 protein: ASSLAGADTQY

V gene: TRBV6-7
J gene: TRBJ1-3
CDR3 protein: ASSYTIYRLSGNTIY

V gene: TRBV19
J gene: TRBJ1-4
CDR3 protein: ASSTPRGQEKLF

V gene: TRBV28
J gene: TRBJ1-6
CDR3 protein: ASSDRQAYNSPLH

V gene: TRBV18
J gene: TRBJ1-1
CDR3 protein: ATPGGGTEAF

V gene: TRBV7-2
J gene: TRBJ2-5
CDR3 protein: ASSLAAGGNQETQY

V gene: TRBV27
J gene: TRBJ1-1
CDR3 protein: ASSLFPWTGGRFVDTEAF

V gene: TRBV9
J gene: TRBJ1-1
CDR3 protein: ASRGQEGTEAF

V gene: TRBV6-4
J gene: TRBJ1-6
CDR3 protein: ASRSLGGTNSPLH

V gene: TRBV2
J gene: TRBJ2-7
CDR3 protein: ASSLDRGYEQY

V gene: TRBV3-1/TRBV3-2
J gene: TRBJ2-1
CDR3 protein: ASSGTSGRALNEQF

V gene: TRBV15
J gene: TRBJ1-6
CDR3 protein: ATSRDGGYGSPLH

V gene: TRBV7-8
J gene: TRBJ1-1
CDR3 protein: ASSLEGAEAF

V gene: TRBV5-1
J gene: TRBJ2-5
CDR3 protein: ASSLANGRGETQY

V gene: TRBV5-4
J gene: TRBJ1-2
CDR3 protein: ASSLGTGGGYGYT

V gene: TRBV29-1
J gene: TRBJ1-1
CDR3 protein: SVEGRGQSWGMEPEAF

V gene: TRBV7-9
J gene: TRBJ2-3
CDR3 protein: ASSLAVRAPYYTQY

V gene: TRBV5-1
J gene: TRBJ2-5
CDR3 protein: ASSLAGQRETQY

V gene: TRBV15
J gene: TRBJ1-6
CDR3 protein: ATSRRDRGNSPLH